These T cell receptor beta chains were read from a single sample in a study of early T cells in non-severe SARS-CoV-2 infection. TCRdb independently ran MiXCR on the 5' RACE reads; one entry per CDR3 protein. The sample includes approximately 84,000 distinct CDR3 sequences, under 15% of them seen just once. Sequenced material: whole blood. Source of these receptors: an adult who was a healthcare worker with PCR-confirmed SARS-CoV-2 infection or an uninfected control (not recorded which). CDR3s include the opening cysteine and the closing phenylalanine or tryptophan. Fields, in order: V gene, clone size, J gene, D gene, CDR3 DNA, CDR3 protein. A D gene is named only where the DNA matches it firmly. Expanded clones are given a class, and other clones once, few, many or no size at all.

V gene: TRBV14
clone size: few
J gene: TRBJ2-1
D gene: .
CDR3 DNA: TGTGCCAGCAGCCAAGATTGGCAGGGCCTAGCCCTTGTGTACAATGAGCAGTTCTTC
CDR3 protein: CASSQDWQGLALVYNEQFF

V gene: TRBV6-2/TRBV6-3
clone size: .
J gene: TRBJ1-1
D gene: .
CDR3 DNA: TGTGCCAGCAGTTACTCTGTTGAGAGGATGAACACTGAAGCTTTCTTT
CDR3 protein: CASSYSVERMNTEAFF

V gene: TRBV24-1
clone size: .
J gene: TRBJ2-3
D gene: TRBD2
CDR3 DNA: TGTGCCACCAGTACACCGGGACTAGGTACAGATACGCAGTATTTT
CDR3 protein: CATSTPGLGTDTQYF

V gene: TRBV20-1
clone size: few
J gene: TRBJ2-1
D gene: TRBD2
CDR3 DNA: TGCAGTGCTTCCCGACTAGCGGGAGGGACCTACAATGAGCAGTTCTTC
CDR3 protein: CSASRLAGGTYNEQFF

V gene: TRBV7-9
clone size: .
J gene: TRBJ2-3
D gene: .
CDR3 DNA: TGTGCCAGCAGCCCCTCCTATACGCAGTATTTT
CDR3 protein: CASSPSYTQYF

V gene: TRBV4-3
clone size: few
J gene: TRBJ2-1
D gene: .
CDR3 DNA: TGCGCCAGCAGCCAAGACGCTAGTCTCGATGAGCAGTTCTTC
CDR3 protein: CASSQDASLDEQFF

V gene: TRBV6-6
clone size: .
J gene: TRBJ2-1
D gene: TRBD1
CDR3 DNA: TGTGCCAGCAGTACCGGGACAGAAGGTCCCCGTATAAAGAATGAGCAGTTCTTC
CDR3 protein: CASSTGTEGPRIKNEQFF

V gene: TRBV7-3
clone size: few
J gene: TRBJ2-1
D gene: TRBD2
CDR3 DNA: TGTGCCAGCAGCCCCCTAAGGGCTAGCGGAAACAATGAGCAGTTCTTC
CDR3 protein: CASSPLRASGNNEQFF

V gene: TRBV20-1
clone size: .
J gene: TRBJ2-1
D gene: TRBD2
CDR3 DNA: TGCAGTGCTAGACTAGCGGGAGAAATTGAGCAGTTCTTC
CDR3 protein: CSARLAGEIEQFF

V gene: TRBV5-1
clone size: few
J gene: TRBJ1-2
D gene: .
CDR3 DNA: TGCGCCAGCAGCCCCAGGGGTTCGGACTATGGCTACACCTTC
CDR3 protein: CASSPRGSDYGYTF

V gene: TRBV27
clone size: few
J gene: TRBJ2-7
D gene: .
CDR3 DNA: TGTGCCAGCAGTCCTTGGGGGGAGAGCTCCTACGAGCAGTACTTC
CDR3 protein: CASSPWGESSYEQYF

V gene: TRBV5-1
clone size: .
J gene: TRBJ2-7
D gene: TRBD1
CDR3 DNA: TGCGCCAGCAGCTTGCGGGGACAGGGGTACGAGCAGTACTTC
CDR3 protein: CASSLRGQGYEQYF

V gene: TRBV20-1
clone size: few
J gene: TRBJ2-7
D gene: .
CDR3 DNA: TGCAGTGCTAGATGGGGTATTTCCTACGAGCAGTACTTC
CDR3 protein: CSARWGISYEQYF

V gene: TRBV2
clone size: .
J gene: TRBJ2-2
D gene: .
CDR3 DNA: TGTGCCAGCAGCTCGAGGGAGGACGGGGAGCTGTTTTTT
CDR3 protein: CASSSREDGELFF

V gene: TRBV4-3
clone size: .
J gene: TRBJ2-1
D gene: .
CDR3 DNA: TGCGCCAGCAGCCAAGACCCTCGCCGCTCCTACAATGAGCAGTTCTTC
CDR3 protein: CASSQDPRRSYNEQFF

V gene: TRBV20-1
clone size: .
J gene: TRBJ2-7
D gene: TRBD2
CDR3 DNA: TGCAGTGCGGTCGGGACTAGCGAGTCCTACGAGCAGTACTTC
CDR3 protein: CSAVGTSESYEQYF

V gene: TRBV3-1
clone size: few
J gene: TRBJ2-7
D gene: .
CDR3 DNA: TGTGCCAGCAGCCAGGGGACAAAATCCTACGAGCAGTACTTC
CDR3 protein: CASSQGTKSYEQYF